One and the same sample provided the 11 T cell receptor beta chains below, sequenced in a study of blood T cell repertoires in COVID-19. The data were produced by immunoSEQ multiplex PCR, yet TCRdb's version contains in-frame clones alone and is incomplete. Of some 670,000 clones detected, more than 80% appear once; the ten largest clones hold 0.2% to 0.3%. Sequences were obtained from peripheral blood. These receptors were collected from a woman aged 18-35 years with acute or convalescent COVID-19.

The chain is built from TRBV27 and TRBJ1-1; 9 bases fit TRBD1. V was clipped by 5 bases and J by 9 bases; unmatched bases: 10. The CDR3 contains 14 residues. Germline CDR1 is MNHEY and CDR2 is SMNVEV (reference sequence). The CDR3 DNA sequence: TGTGCCAGCAGTCCCCGGGACAGGGCCCGTCAAGCTTTCTTT. Translated, it gives CASSPRDRARQAFF.

This chain uses TRBV27 with TRBJ2-7; D might be TRBD1 (5 bases). V shed 2 bases and J shed 3 bases, with 11 bases lying between them. The CDR3 length is 14 residues. Per germline, CDR1 MNHEY and CDR2 SMNVEV (reference sequence). The CDR3 DNA follows: TGTGCCAGCAGTTTAAGGGGATTTCTCTACGAGCAGTACTTC. It translates to CASSLRGFLYEQYF.

This chain uses TRBV4-1 with TRBJ2-1; TRBD2 agrees at 10 bases. The CDR3 totals 17 residues. V lost 3 bases to trimming and J lost 6 bases; unmatched junction nucleotides: 11. The germline gives CDR1 MGHRA, CDR2 YSYEKL. DNA for the CDR3: TGCGCCAGCAGCCAGACCTTACTAGCGGGGACAGGCAATGAGCAGTTCTTC. Encoded protein: CASSQTLLAGTGNEQFF.

This clone came up once. The chain's CDR3 is CATPHGAGGPVGNEQFF. The CDR3 DNA follows: TGTGCCACCCCCCATGGGGCGGGGGGGCCGGTGGGCAATGAGCAGTTCTTC. J is TRBJ2-1 and V is TRBV2; 9 nucleotides line up with TRBD2. The V gene end was trimmed by 10 bases and the J gene end by 6 bases; junction bases not matched to a gene: 19. The CDR3 is 17 amino acids. Germline CDR1 SNHLY, CDR2 FYNNEI.

The V call is TRBV6-1, the J call TRBJ2-5, with TRBD2 as a possible D gene (6 bases). Looked up from germline, CDR1 is MNHNS and CDR2 is SASEGT. This CDR3 has 18 residues. The V end lost 2 bases, the J end lost 1 base, and 20 bases lay between the germline ends. The CDR3 bases are TGTGCCAGCAGTGAACCTGCCTCGCGGGGACCCATCCAAGAGACCCAGTACTTC. Translated: CASSEPASRGPIQETQYF.

This chain connects TRBV4-2 to TRBJ2-1, with TRBD1 matching 10 bases. After removal of 1 base from V and 4 bases from J, the junction contained 7 bases not matched to a gene. The CDR3 length is 17 residues. The germline CDR1 and CDR2 sequences are LGHNA and YNFKEQ. In nucleotides, the CDR3 is TGTGCCAGCAGCCAAGTCACGGGACAGGGGATTTACAATGAGCAGTTCTTC. Its translation is CASSQVTGQGIYNEQFF.

This chain links TRBV19 with TRBJ2-2; 9 positions match TRBD1. The CDR3 contains 16 residues. Germline values: CDR1 LNHDA, CDR2 SQIVND (reference sequence). The V gene end was trimmed by 3 bases and the J gene end by 5 bases; junction bases not matched to a gene: 7. The CDR3 spells CASSIPAGQGTGELFF. The CDR3, as DNA: TGTGCCAGTAGTATCCCTGCGGGACAGGGAACCGGGGAGCTGTTTTTT.

In its sample, this clone was seen a few times. An end of the junction differs from the germline gene, which may be a read error. The V gene is TRBV15, the J gene TRBJ2-3, with D perhaps TRBD1 (5 bases). This CDR3 is 16 amino acids long. CDR1 is LNHNV, CDR2 YYDKDF, per germline (reference sequence). DNA for the CDR3: TGTGCCACCAGCCGAGAAGGGGCAGGGTCCACAGATACGCAGTATTTT. Amino acid sequence: CATSREGAGSTDTQYF.

The chain recombines TRBV18 with TRBJ1-5; D unresolved. The CDR3 is 13 amino acids. V was shortened by 2 bases and J by 4 bases, with 6 bases between the two germline ends. The germline CDR1 and CDR2 sequences are KGHSH and LQKENI. In nucleotides, the CDR3 is TGTGCCAGCTCACCATTCCAAAATCAGCCCCAGCATTTT. It encodes CASSPFQNQPQHF.

The rearrangement uses TRBV18 and TRBJ2-1; 7 nucleotides align to TRBD2. V shed 6 bases, J shed 3 bases, and the junction held 2 bases outside the gene matches. The CDR3 is 13 residues long. The germline CDR1 and CDR2 sequences are KGHSH and LQKENI. The CDR3 here is CASSWEGYNEQFF. The CDR3 nucleotides are TGTGCCAGCTCCTGGGAGGGCTACAATGAGCAGTTCTTC.

This clone was detected once. J is TRBJ2-1 and V is TRBV11-1; D perhaps matches TRBD2 (7 bases). The CDR3 covers 16 residues. V lost 5 bases, J lost 5 bases, and 19 bases lay in between. Per the germline V gene, CDR1 is SGHAT and CDR2 is FQDESV (reference sequence). In DNA, the CDR3 is TGTGCCAGCAGCCCACGGGGGGCGCTTATTAACAATGAGCAGTTCTTC. It yields the protein CASSPRGALINNEQFF.